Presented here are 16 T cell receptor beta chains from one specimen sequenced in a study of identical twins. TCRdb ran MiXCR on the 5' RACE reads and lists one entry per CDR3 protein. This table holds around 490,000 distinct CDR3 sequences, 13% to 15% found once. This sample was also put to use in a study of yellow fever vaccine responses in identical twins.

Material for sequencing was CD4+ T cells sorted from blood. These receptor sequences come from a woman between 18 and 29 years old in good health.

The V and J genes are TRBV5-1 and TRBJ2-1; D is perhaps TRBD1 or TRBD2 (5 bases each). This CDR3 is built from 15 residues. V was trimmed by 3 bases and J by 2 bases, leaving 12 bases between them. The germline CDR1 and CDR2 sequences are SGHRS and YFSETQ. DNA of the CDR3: TGCGCCAGCAGCTGGGACCCGACTACCTACAATGAGCAGTTCTTC. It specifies CASSWDPTTYNEQFF.

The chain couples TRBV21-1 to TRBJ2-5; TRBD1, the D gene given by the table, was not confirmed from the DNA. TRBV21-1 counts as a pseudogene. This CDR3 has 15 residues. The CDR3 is CASSKVGGVQETQYF. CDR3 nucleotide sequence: TGTGCCAGCAGCAAAGTTGGGGGGGTTCAAGAGACCCAGTACTTC.

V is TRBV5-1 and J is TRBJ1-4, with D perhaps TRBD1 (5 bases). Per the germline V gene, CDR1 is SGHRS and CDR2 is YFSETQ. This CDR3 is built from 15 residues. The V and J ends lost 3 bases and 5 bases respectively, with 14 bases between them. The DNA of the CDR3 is TGCGCCAGCAGCTCGCAGGGCCAAGCGAATGAAAAACTGTTTTTT. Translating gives CASSSQGQANEKLFF.

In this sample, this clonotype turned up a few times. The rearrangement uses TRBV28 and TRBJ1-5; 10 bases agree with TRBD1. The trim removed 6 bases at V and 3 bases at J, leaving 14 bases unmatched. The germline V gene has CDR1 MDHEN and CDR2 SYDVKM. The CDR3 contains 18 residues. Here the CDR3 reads CASSKNIRDRGLNQPQHF. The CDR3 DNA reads TGTGCCAGCAGCAAAAATATCCGGGACAGGGGTCTCAATCAGCCCCAGCATTTT. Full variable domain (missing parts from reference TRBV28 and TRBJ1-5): DVKVTQSSRYLVKRTGEKVFLECVQDMDHENMFWYRQDPGLGLRLIYFSYDVKMKEKGDIPEGYSVSREKKERFSLILESASTNQTSMYLCASSKNIRDRGLNQPQHFGDGTRLSIL.

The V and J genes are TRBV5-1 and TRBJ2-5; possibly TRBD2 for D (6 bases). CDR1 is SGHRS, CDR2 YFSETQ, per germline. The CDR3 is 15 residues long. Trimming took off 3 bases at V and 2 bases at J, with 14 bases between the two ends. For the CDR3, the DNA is TGCGCCAGCAGCTCGCTAGCGACGGGGCAAGAGACCCAGTACTTC. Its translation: CASSSLATGQETQYF.

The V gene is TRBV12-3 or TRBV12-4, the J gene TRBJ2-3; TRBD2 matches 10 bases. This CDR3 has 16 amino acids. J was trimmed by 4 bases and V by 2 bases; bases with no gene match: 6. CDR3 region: CASSLSGGAGADTQYF. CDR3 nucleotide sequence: TGTGCCAGCAGTTTAAGCGGGGGGGCCGGGGCAGATACGCAGTATTTT.

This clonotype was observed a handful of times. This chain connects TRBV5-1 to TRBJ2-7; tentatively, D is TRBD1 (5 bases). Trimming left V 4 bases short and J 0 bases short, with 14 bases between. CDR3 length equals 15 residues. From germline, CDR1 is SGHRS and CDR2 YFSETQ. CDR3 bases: TGCGCCAGCAGCATCGACAGCCATAGCTCCTACGAGCAGTACTTC. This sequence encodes CASSIDSHSSYEQYF. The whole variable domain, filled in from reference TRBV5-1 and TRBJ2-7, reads KAGVTQTPRYLIKTRGQQVTLSCSPISGHRSVSWYQQTPGQGLQFLFEYFSETQRNKGNFPGRFSGRQFSNSRSEMNVSTLELGDSALYLCASSIDSHSSYEQYFGPGTRLTVT.

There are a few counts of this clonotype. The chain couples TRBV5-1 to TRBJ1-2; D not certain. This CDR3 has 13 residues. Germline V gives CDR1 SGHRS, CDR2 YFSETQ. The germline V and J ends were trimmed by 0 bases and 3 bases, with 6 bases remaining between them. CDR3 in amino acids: CASSLELDYGYTF. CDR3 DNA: TGCGCCAGCAGCTTGGAACTAGACTATGGCTACACCTTC.

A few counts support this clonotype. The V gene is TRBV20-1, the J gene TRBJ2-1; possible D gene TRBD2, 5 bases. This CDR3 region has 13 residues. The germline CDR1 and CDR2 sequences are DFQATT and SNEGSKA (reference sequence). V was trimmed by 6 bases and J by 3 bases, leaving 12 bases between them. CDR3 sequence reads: CSAEKLVYNEQFF. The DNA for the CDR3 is TGCAGTGCCGAAAAACTAGTCTACAATGAGCAGTTCTTC.

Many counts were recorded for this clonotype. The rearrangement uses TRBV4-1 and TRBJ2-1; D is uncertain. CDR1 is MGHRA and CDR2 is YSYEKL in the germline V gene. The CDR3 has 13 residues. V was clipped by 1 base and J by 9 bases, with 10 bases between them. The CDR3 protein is CASSQGTYSEQFF. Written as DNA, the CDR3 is TGCGCCAGCAGCCAAGGTACCTATAGTGAGCAGTTCTTC.

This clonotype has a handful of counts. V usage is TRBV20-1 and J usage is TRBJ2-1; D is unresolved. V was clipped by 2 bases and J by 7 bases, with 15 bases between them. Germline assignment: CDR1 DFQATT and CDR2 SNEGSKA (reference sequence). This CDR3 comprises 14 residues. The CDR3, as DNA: TGCAGTGCTAGAACAGAAAGAATGGGGAATGAGCAGTTCTTC. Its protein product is CSARTERMGNEQFF.

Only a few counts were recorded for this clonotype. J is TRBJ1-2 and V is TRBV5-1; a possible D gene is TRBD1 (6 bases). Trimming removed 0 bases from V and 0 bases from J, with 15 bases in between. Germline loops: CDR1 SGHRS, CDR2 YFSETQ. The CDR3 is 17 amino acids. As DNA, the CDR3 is TGCGCCAGCAGCTTGGCCGTCGGGACACCAACTAACTATGGCTACACCTTC. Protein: CASSLAVGTPTNYGYTF.

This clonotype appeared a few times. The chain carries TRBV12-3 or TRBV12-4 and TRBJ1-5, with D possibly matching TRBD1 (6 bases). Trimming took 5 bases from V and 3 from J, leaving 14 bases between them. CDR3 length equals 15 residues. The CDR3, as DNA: TGTGCCAGCAGTAGAGGGACATCTTCCAATCAGCCCCAGCATTTT. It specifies CASSRGTSSNQPQHF.

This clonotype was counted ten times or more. Here the CDR3 reads CASSPRFKDTEAFF. DNA of the CDR3: TGTGCCAGCAGCCCCAGGTTTAAGGACACTGAAGCTTTCTTT. V is TRBV9 and J is TRBJ1-1; no definite D call. The V end was cut by 4 bases, the J end by 3 bases, with 13 bases between. In germline, CDR1 is SGDLS, CDR2 YYNGEE. This CDR3 is 14 amino acids long.

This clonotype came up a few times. CDR3 sequence reads: CASSQEPVNTEAFF. CDR3 DNA: TGCGCCAGCAGCCAGGAACCAGTGAACACTGAAGCTTTCTTT. The chain carries TRBV4-1 and TRBJ1-1; D call uncertain. The CDR3 contains 14 residues. CDR1 and CDR2 (germline): MGHRA, YSYEKL. With 3 bases removed from V and 0 bases from J, the gap between germline ends came to 8 bases.

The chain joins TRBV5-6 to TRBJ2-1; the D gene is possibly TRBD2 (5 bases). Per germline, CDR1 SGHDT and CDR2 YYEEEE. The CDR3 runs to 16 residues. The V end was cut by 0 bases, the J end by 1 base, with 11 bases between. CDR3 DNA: TGTGCCAGCAGCTTGGGAGGGCCGGTTTCCTACAATGAGCAGTTCTTC. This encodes CASSLGGPVSYNEQFF.